The 25 T cell receptor beta chains below were found in one sample sequenced in a study of healthy donors' naive CD4 and CD8 T cells. Each TCR library used roughly 490 ng of total RNA and a linear amplification protocol. Via MiXCR, TCRdb re-called the reads, giving one row per CDR3 protein. The repertoire has around 200,000 distinct CDR3 sequences, around three quarters of them found once; the top ten carry more than 2%. The sample consisted of naive CD4+ and CD8+ T cells sorted from blood, pooled from several donors. The receptors originated from a pool of human donors in good health; the sample pools cells from several healthy donors.

The rearrangement links TRBV6-5 to TRBJ2-7, with unresolved D. The germline V and J ends were trimmed by 6 bases and 3 bases, with 15 bases remaining between them. Germline V gene sequence: CDR1 MNHEY, CDR2 SVGAGI. The CDR3 has 14 amino acids. The CDR3 region has the DNA TGTGCCAGCAGATGGCAAGCCTCAAACTACGAGCAGTACTTC. Its translation: CASRWQASNYEQYF.

The chain links TRBV29-1 to TRBJ2-1; D is undetermined. V was shortened by 7 bases and J by 10 bases, with 14 bases between the two germline ends. Germline CDR1 reads SQVTM; CDR2 reads ANQGSEA. The CDR3 is made up of 11 amino acids. CDR3 sequence: CSGGSQQEQFF. In DNA form, the CDR3 reads TGCAGCGGGGGAAGCCAACAGGAGCAGTTCTTC.

V and J are TRBV5-1 and TRBJ1-2, with 7 bases identical to TRBD1. After removal of 0 bases from V and 2 bases from J, the junction contained 7 bases not matched to a gene. Germline values: CDR1 SGHRS, CDR2 YFSETQ. The length of the CDR3 is 16 residues. The CDR3 DNA reads as TGCGCCAGCAGCTTGGACAGGGGTCGCCTAAACTATGGCTACACCTTC. Protein: CASSLDRGRLNYGYTF. Full variable domain (missing parts from reference TRBV5-1 and TRBJ1-2): KAGVTQTPRYLIKTRGQQVTLSCSPISGHRSVSWYQQTPGQGLQFLFEYFSETQRNKGNFPGRFSGRQFSNSRSEMNVSTLELGDSALYLCASSLDRGRLNYGYTFGSGTRLTVV.

This chain uses TRBV29-1 with TRBJ2-7, with TRBD2 identical over 8 bases. The germline CDR1 and CDR2 sequences are SQVTM and ANQGSEA. V was pared by 6 bases and J by 7 bases, with 14 bases of the junction left unmatched. This CDR3 spans 14 amino acids. CDR3 DNA: TGCAGCGTCCTTCTGGACCGGGGGGGAGAAGAGCAGTACTTC. Its translation is CSVLLDRGGEEQYF.

This chain links TRBV6-6 with TRBJ2-7; the match to TRBD1 covers 8 bases. This CDR3 is 15 amino acids long. CDR1 MNHNY and CDR2 SVGAGI come from the germline V gene (reference sequence). The V and J ends lost 3 bases and 3 bases, in that order; junction bases with no gene match: 7. This CDR3 is CASSYEAGGIYEQYF. The DNA of the CDR3 is TGTGCCAGCAGTTATGAGGCAGGGGGCATCTACGAGCAGTACTTC.

The gene calls are TRBV5-5 and TRBJ1-3; D not certain. The CDR3 loop spans 16 amino acids. Trimming left V 4 bases short and J 0 bases short, with 14 bases between. Germline assignment: CDR1 SGHKS and CDR2 YYEKEE (reference sequence). DNA for the CDR3: TGTGCCAGCAGCCCGATGTCAGTTAGCTCTGGAAACACCATATATTTT. Protein sequence: CASSPMSVSSGNTIYF.

The chain has TRBV29-1 and TRBJ2-1; 13 positions agree with TRBD2. After removal of 6 bases from V and 7 bases from J, the junction contained 6 bases not matched to a gene. The germline CDR1 and CDR2 sequences are SQVTM and ANQGSEA. This CDR3 region has 14 residues. The CDR3 reads CSVWTSGSLNEQFF. DNA of the CDR3: TGCAGCGTCTGGACTAGCGGGAGTTTAAATGAGCAGTTCTTC.

The chain has TRBV29-1 and TRBJ2-7; D unresolved. In germline, CDR1 is SQVTM, CDR2 ANQGSEA. V lost 3 bases and J lost 1, with 7 bases in between. The CDR3 length is 12 residues. CDR3 residues: CSVDTASYEQYF. As DNA, the CDR3 is TGCAGCGTTGACACAGCTTCCTACGAGCAGTACTTC.

The sample holds a few counts of this clonotype. The V call is TRBV6-6, the J call TRBJ1-1; 10 nucleotides align to TRBD1. This CDR3 comprises 16 residues. Losses at the gene ends were 0 bases for V and 3 bases for J; bases not matched to a gene: 4. Per germline, CDR1 MNHNY and CDR2 SVGAGI (reference sequence). The CDR3 nucleotides read TGTGCCAGCAGTTACTCCAGGGGGACAGGGGACACTGAAGCTTTCTTT. Translation gives CASSYSRGTGDTEAFF.

The chain has TRBV29-1 and TRBJ2-5; 7 bases agree with TRBD1. Per the germline V gene, CDR1 is SQVTM and CDR2 is ANQGSEA. V was pared by 5 bases and J by 2 bases, with 11 bases of the junction left unmatched. The CDR3 spans 15 residues. The CDR3 loop is CSVQGTASLQETQYF. In nucleotides, the CDR3 is TGCAGCGTTCAAGGGACAGCGAGTTTACAAGAGACCCAGTACTTC.

The chain carries TRBV19 and TRBJ1-5; TRBD1 is a possible D gene (6 bases). The CDR3 has 12 residues. Between the trimmed V and J ends, which lost 6 bases and 8 bases, there was a span of 11 bases. Germline CDR1 is LNHDA and CDR2 is SQIVND (reference sequence). The CDR3 protein is CASRQRGEPQHF. DNA of the CDR3: TGTGCCAGTAGACAGAGGGGGGAGCCCCAGCATTTT.

In its sample, this clonotype was seen once. This chain connects TRBV29-1 to TRBJ1-1; possibly TRBD1 for D (6 bases). This CDR3 contains 13 residues. The germline V and J ends were trimmed by 7 bases and 6 bases, with 18 bases remaining between them. Germline CDR1 and CDR2: SQVTM and ANQGSEA. The CDR3 loop reads CSAVHPGVAEAFF. Here the CDR3 DNA reads TGCAGCGCCGTCCACCCAGGGGTCGCTGAAGCTTTCTTT.

The chain recombines TRBV5-6 with TRBJ2-7, with D unclear. Germline V gene lookup returns CDR1 SGHDT and CDR2 YYEEEE. The length of the CDR3 is 11 residues. V lost 0 bases and J 8 bases, leaving 6 bases between the germline ends. The CDR3 DNA reads as TGTGCCAGCAGCTTGGGAGATCAGCAGTACTTC. Translated: CASSLGDQQYF.

V and J are TRBV19 and TRBJ2-7; D possibly corresponds to TRBD2 (6 bases). Germline-derived CDR1 and CDR2 are LNHDA and SQIVND (reference sequence). Trimming left V 0 bases short and J 2 bases short, with 8 bases between. The CDR3 has 14 residues. The CDR3 here is CASSIDSGTYEQYF. The CDR3 DNA sequence: TGTGCCAGTAGTATAGATAGCGGCACCTACGAGCAGTACTTC. The full variable domain, with the rest looked up from reference TRBV19 and TRBJ2-7, is DGGITQSPKYLFRKEGQNVTLSCEQNLNHDAMYWYRQDPGQGLRLIYYSQIVNDFQKGDIAEGYSVSREKKESFPLTVTSAQKNPTAFYLCASSIDSGTYEQYFGPGTRLTVT.

This rearrangement joins TRBV29-1 to TRBJ1-2; no firm D call. Germline lookup yields CDR1 SQVTM and CDR2 ANQGSEA. V was shortened by 6 bases and J by 2 bases, with 13 bases between the two germline ends. The CDR3 totals 13 residues. CDR3 DNA sequence: TGCAGCGTAGTATCGGAGCCAAACTATGGCTACACCTTC. Residues: CSVVSEPNYGYTF.

J is TRBJ2-1 and V is TRBV6-5; 7 bases map to TRBD2. The CDR3 covers 15 residues. V dropped 4 bases and J dropped 6; count of bases not matched to a gene: 9. Germline values: CDR1 MNHEY, CDR2 SVGAGI. The CDR3 DNA sequence: TGTGCCAGCAGTTTAACGGCGGGGGATACCAATGAGCAGTTCTTC. It encodes CASSLTAGDTNEQFF.

This clonotype was recorded a few times. Here the CDR3 reads CASSLKSTGTEAFF. The CDR3, as DNA: TGCGCCAGCAGCTTAAAATCGACAGGGACTGAAGCTTTCTTT. The chain carries TRBV5-1 and TRBJ1-1; TRBD1 aligns across 7 bases. V shed 2 bases and J 5 bases; nucleotides not matched to a gene: 6. The germline CDR1 and CDR2 sequences are SGHRS and YFSETQ. The CDR3 length is 14 residues.

The chain joins TRBV29-1 to TRBJ1-1; D not resolved. Trimming removed 1 base from V and 3 bases from J, with 9 bases in between. The CDR3 loop spans 13 amino acids. CDR1 and CDR2 (germline): SQVTM, ANQGSEA. For the CDR3, the DNA is TGCAGCGTTGAAGGGGGAGTTCACACTGAAGCTTTCTTT. Translation gives CSVEGGVHTEAFF.

J is TRBJ2-7 and V is TRBV5-4; 8 positions match TRBD1. With V trimmed by 0 bases and J by 4 bases, 15 bases remained unmatched. Germline loops: CDR1 SGHNT, CDR2 YYREEE (reference sequence). The CDR3 contains 18 residues. CDR3: CASSLGDRIPNIKYEQYF. In DNA form, the CDR3 reads TGTGCCAGCAGCTTGGGGGACAGGATACCAAATATAAAGTACGAGCAGTACTTC.

This clonotype was found once. V is TRBV12-3 or TRBV12-4 and J is TRBJ1-3; D gene unclear. Trimming stripped 6 bases from V and 3 bases from J, with 6 bases between. The CDR3 covers 12 residues. The CDR3 sequence: CASRGGGNTIYF. For the CDR3, the DNA is TGTGCCAGCAGAGGCGGTGGAAACACCATATATTTT.

The chain employs TRBV6-5 and TRBJ2-1, with D perhaps being TRBD1 or TRBD2 (7 bases each). The germline CDR1 and CDR2 sequences are MNHEY and SVGAGI. Trimming left V 0 bases short and J 5 bases short, with 14 bases between. This CDR3 is 16 amino acids long. The CDR3 nucleotides read TGTGCCAGCAGTTACTCGAGCGGGACAGATAACAATGAGCAGTTCTTC. It codes for CASSYSSGTDNNEQFF.

The CDR3 sequence: CASSPKTSGMDTGELFF. The CDR3 region has the DNA TGTGCCAGCAGCCCAAAGACTAGCGGGATGGACACCGGGGAGCTGTTTTTT. The V gene is TRBV11-1, the J gene TRBJ2-2, with TRBD2 matching 11 bases. Germline V gene lookup returns CDR1 SGHAT and CDR2 FQDESV (reference sequence). This CDR3 is built from 17 residues. With V trimmed by 5 bases and J by 3 bases, 8 bases remained unmatched.

The chain combines TRBV30 with TRBJ1-2, with D possibly TRBD1 on 6 matching bases. Germline CDR1 GTSNPN, CDR2 SVGIG (reference sequence). The V end was cut by 4 bases, the J end by 4 bases, with 16 bases between. The CDR3 covers 14 residues. The CDR3 DNA follows: TGTGCCTGGACCCTACGGGGGCGACTCTATGGCTACACCTTC. Translation: CAWTLRGRLYGYTF.

The rearrangement links TRBV29-1 to TRBJ2-1; the D gene is possibly TRBD2 (6 bases). Trimming took off 5 bases at V and 6 bases at J, with 17 bases between the two ends. Per germline, CDR1 SQVTM and CDR2 ANQGSEA. CDR3 size: 14 residues. The CDR3 here is CSVQFRDSRNEQFF. The CDR3, as DNA: TGCAGCGTTCAATTCCGGGACTCCCGCAATGAGCAGTTCTTC.

The chain is built from TRBV29-1 and TRBJ2-5, with TRBD2 matching over 9 bases. Germline V lookup: CDR1 SQVTM, CDR2 ANQGSEA. The V and J ends lost 4 bases and 1 base, in that order; junction bases with no gene match: 4. The CDR3 is made up of 14 amino acids. CDR3 in DNA: TGCAGCGTTGTCCTAGCGGGATCCCAAGAGACCCAGTACTTC. Its translation is CSVVLAGSQETQYF.